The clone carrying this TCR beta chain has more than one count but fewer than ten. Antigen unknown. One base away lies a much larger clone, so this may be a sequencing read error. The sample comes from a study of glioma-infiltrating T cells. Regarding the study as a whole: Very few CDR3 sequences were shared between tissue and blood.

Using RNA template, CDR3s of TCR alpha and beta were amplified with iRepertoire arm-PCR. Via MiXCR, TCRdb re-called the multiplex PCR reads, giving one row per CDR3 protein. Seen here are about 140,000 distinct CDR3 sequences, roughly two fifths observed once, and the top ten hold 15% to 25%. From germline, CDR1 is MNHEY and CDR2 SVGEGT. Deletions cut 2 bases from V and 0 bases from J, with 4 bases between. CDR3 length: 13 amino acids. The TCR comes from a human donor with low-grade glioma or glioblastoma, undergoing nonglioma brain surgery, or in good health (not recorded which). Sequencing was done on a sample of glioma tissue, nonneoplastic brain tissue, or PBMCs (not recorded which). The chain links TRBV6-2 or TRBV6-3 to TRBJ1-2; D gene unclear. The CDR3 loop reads CASSYGANYGYTF. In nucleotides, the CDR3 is TGTGCCAGCAGTTACGGGGCTAACTATGGCTACACCTTC.